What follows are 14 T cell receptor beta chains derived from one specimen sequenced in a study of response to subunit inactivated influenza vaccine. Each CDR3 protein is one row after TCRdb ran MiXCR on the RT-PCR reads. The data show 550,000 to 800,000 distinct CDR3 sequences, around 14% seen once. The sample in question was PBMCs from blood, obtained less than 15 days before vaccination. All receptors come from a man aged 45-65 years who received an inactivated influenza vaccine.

CDR3 residues: CASSSSLGQGYEQYF. The CDR3 bases are TGCGCCAGCAGCTCGTCATTGGGACAGGGCTACGAGCAGTACTTC. The chain is built from TRBV5-1 and TRBJ2-7, with TRBD1 matching 9 bases. CDR1 is SGHRS, CDR2 YFSETQ, per germline. The CDR3 length is 15 residues. Unmatched junction bases numbered 7, after V lost 3 bases and J lost 3 bases.

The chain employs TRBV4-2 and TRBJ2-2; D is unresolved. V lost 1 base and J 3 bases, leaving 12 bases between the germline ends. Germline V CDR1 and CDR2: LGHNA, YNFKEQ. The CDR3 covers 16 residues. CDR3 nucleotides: TGTGCCAGCAGCCAAGCGGACCAACCCGACACCGGGGAGCTGTTTTTT. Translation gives CASSQADQPDTGELFF.

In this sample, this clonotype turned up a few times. The CDR3 here is CSGEASGRQETQYF. The CDR3 region has the DNA TGCAGCGGGGAGGCTAGCGGGAGACAAGAGACCCAGTACTTC. The rearrangement links TRBV29-1 to TRBJ2-5, with 10 bases lining up with TRBD2. The V and J ends lost 7 bases and 2 bases, in that order; junction bases with no gene match: 7. This CDR3 has 14 amino acids. Per the germline V gene, CDR1 is SQVTM and CDR2 is ANQGSEA.

CDR3 residues: CASSYEGLPGSYEQYF. CDR3 coding DNA: TGTGCCAGCAGTTATGAAGGACTCCCGGGCTCCTACGAGCAGTACTTC. The genes are TRBV6-5 and TRBJ2-7; a weak D match, TRBD2 (5 bases). The CDR3 has 16 residues. Germline CDR1 reads MNHEY; CDR2 reads SVGAGI. V was trimmed by 3 bases and J by 0 bases, leaving 15 bases between them.

CDR3: CASSQSGTGTYTEAFF. CDR3 in DNA: TGTGCCAGCAGCCAATCGGGGACAGGGACGTACACTGAAGCTTTCTTT. The chain combines TRBV16 with TRBJ1-1; TRBD1 aligns across 9 bases. The junction had 5 bases not matched to a gene; V was cut back by 0 bases and J by 3 bases. The CDR3 is made up of 16 amino acids. CDR1 is KGHSY, CDR2 FQNENV, per germline.

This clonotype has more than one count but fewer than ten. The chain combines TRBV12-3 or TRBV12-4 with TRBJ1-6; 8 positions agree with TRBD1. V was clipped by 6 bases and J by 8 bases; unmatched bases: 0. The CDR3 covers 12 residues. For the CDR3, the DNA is TGTGCCAGCAGGACAGGGGATTCACCCCTCCACTTT. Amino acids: CASRTGDSPLHF.

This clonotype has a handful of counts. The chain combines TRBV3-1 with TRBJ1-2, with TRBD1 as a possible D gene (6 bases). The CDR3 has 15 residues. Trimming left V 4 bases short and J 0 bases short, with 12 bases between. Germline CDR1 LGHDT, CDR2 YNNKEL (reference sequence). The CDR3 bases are TGTGCCAGCAGCCGAGGACAGCAAGCTAACTATGGCTACACCTTC. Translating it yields CASSRGQQANYGYTF.

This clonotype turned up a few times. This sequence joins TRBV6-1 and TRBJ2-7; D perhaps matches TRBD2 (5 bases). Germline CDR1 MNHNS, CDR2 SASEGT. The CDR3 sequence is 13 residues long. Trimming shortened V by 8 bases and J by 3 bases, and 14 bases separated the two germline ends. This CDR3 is CASGGGRLYEQYF. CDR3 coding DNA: TGTGCCAGCGGAGGCGGCAGACTCTACGAGCAGTACTTC.

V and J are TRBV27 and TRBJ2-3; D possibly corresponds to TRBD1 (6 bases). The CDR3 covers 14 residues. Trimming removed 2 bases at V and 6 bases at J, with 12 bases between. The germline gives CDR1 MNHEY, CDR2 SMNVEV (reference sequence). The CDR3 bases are TGTGCCAGCAGTTTAAGACCCCAGGGGGATACGCAGTATTTT. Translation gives CASSLRPQGDTQYF.

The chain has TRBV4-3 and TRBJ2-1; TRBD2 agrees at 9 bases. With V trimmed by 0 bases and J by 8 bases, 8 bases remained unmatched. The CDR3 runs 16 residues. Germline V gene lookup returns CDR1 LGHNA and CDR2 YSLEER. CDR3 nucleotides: TGCGCCAGCAGCCAAGACATCAGAGCGGGAGGCCATGAGCAGTTCTTC. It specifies CASSQDIRAGGHEQFF.

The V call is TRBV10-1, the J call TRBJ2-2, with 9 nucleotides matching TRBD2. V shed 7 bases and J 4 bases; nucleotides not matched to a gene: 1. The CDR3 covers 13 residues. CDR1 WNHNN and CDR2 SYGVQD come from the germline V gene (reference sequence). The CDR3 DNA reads TGCGCCAGCACTAGCGGGACCACCGGGGAGCTGTTTTTT. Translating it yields CASTSGTTGELFF.

The chain's CDR3 is CASSQVKGTRSPLHF. The CDR3 DNA sequence: TGTGCCAGCAGCCAAGTTAAGGGTACCAGGTCACCCCTCCACTTT. The gene calls are TRBV4-2 and TRBJ1-6; D remains ambiguous. V was cut by 1 base and J by 10 bases, with 14 bases left in between. Germline loops: CDR1 LGHNA, CDR2 YNFKEQ. The length of the CDR3 is 15 residues.

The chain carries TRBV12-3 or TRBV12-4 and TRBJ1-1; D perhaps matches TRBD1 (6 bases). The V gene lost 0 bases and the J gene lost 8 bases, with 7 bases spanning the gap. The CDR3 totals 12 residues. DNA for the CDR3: TGTGCCAGCAGTTTAGCAGGACAGGAAGCTTTCTTT. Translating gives CASSLAGQEAFF.

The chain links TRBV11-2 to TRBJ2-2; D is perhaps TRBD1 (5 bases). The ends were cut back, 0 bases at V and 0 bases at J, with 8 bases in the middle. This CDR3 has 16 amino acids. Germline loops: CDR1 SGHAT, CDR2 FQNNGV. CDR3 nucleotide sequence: TGTGCCAGCAGCTTAGATCTCAGGGCGAACACCGGGGAGCTGTTTTTT. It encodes CASSLDLRANTGELFF.